This T cell receptor beta chain was retrieved from a study of glioma-infiltrating T cells after dendritic cell vaccination. Study conclusions and caveats: TCR clonality showed no direct relationship with survival.

This clone was counted a single time. Its antigen is not identified. Germline V gives CDR1 LNHDA, CDR2 SQIVND (reference sequence). CDR3 length: 17 amino acids. The V gene end was trimmed by 6 bases and the J gene end by 0 bases; junction bases not matched to a gene: 12. Up to 2 ug genomic DNA was used for TCRB CDR3 amplification. The protocol was immunoSEQ multiplex PCR, while the TCRdb copy is restricted to in-frame clones and leaves out a portion. The table records 49,000 or so clones, 65% to 90% of them present only once. PBMC sampling occurred before vaccination, two weeks after the third dose, and at progression.

The V and J genes are TRBV19 and TRBJ2-3, with TRBD2 matching 7 bases. This clonotype was sampled from a human donor with glioblastoma. The sequencing here drew on blood, taken before dendritic cell vaccination. The CDR3: CASSVSPGRGSTDTQYF. The CDR3 nucleotides are TGTGCCAGTAGCGTCTCCCCGGGGCGGGGGAGCACAGATACGCAGTATTTT.